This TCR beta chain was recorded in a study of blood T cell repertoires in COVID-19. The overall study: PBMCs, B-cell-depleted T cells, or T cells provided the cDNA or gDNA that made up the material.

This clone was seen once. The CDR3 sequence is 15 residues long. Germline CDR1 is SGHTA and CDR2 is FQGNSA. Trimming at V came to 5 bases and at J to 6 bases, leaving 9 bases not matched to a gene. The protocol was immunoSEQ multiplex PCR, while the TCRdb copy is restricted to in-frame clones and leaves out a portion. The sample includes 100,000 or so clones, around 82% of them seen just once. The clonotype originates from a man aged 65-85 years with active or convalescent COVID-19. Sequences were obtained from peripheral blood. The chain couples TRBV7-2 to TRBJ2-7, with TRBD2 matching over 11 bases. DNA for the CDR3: TGTGCCAGCAGCGCCTACCTAGCGGGGGGCTTCGAGCAGTACTTC. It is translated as CASSAYLAGGFEQYF.